The clone carrying this T cell receptor (beta chain) was observed a handful of times. This specimen belongs to a study of CDR3 diversity in severe acne. Germline V CDR1 and CDR2: SQVTM, ANQGSEA. V lost 6 bases and J 4 bases, leaving 12 bases between the germline ends. The CDR3 spans 12 residues. Each CDR3 protein gets one entry after TCRdb re-called the PCR reads with MiXCR. The sample has more than 80,000 distinct CDR3 sequences; about 49% are singletons. The clonotype was recovered from a male donor with severe acne vulgaris. Sequenced input: blood. V is TRBV29-1 and J is TRBJ1-2; D call uncertain. This chain's CDR3 is CSVGKHSYGYTF. The DNA for the CDR3 is TGCAGCGTGGGTAAACACAGCTATGGCTACACCTTC.